This record concerns one T cell receptor beta chain sequence. The sample is drawn from a study of blood T cells in healthy people across ages. Using a J-beta primer mix together with a sample-barcoded 5' primer, a second PCR was run for 7 to 11 cycles. Researchers report that a template-switch adaptor with 12 random nucleotides tagged each cDNA molecule. TCRdb reprocessed the 5' RACE reads via MiXCR and lists one record per CDR3 protein. In the table there are over 1,500,000 distinct CDR3 sequences, about 49% of which are singletons. CDR1 is LGHNA, CDR2 YSLEER, per germline. The V end lost 0 bases, the J end lost 8 bases, and 10 bases lay between the germline ends. The CDR3 consists of 13 residues.

The rearrangement uses TRBV4-3 and TRBJ1-2; D is ambiguous. The specimen sequenced was blood. The source is a middle-aged woman in good health. The CDR3 loop reads CASSQEGSSGYTF. The CDR3 DNA follows: TGCGCCAGCAGCCAAGAGGGCAGCTCGGGCTACACCTTC.